The 8 T cell receptor beta chains in this list originate from one sample, sequenced in a study of radiotherapy plus CTLA-4 blockade in lung cancer (dated 2018 in TCRdb). The protocol used for the library was the immunoSEQ multiplex PCR assay. TCRdb mirrors the immuneACCESS table, restricted to in-frame sequences. Some clones are absent from its copies; in checked studies, under half trace to an unresolved V gene, and the reason for the others is unknown. For this sample the table gives tens of thousands of clones, of which roughly 78% were detected only once. Jointly, the top ten make up about 9.1% of the sample. The starting material was peripheral blood, obtained from a patient treated with radiotherapy plus ipilimumab. The source is a human donor with non-small cell lung cancer who had a complete response to radiotherapy plus ipilimumab.

J is TRBJ1-4 and V is TRBV18; a possible D gene is TRBD1 (6 bases). From germline, CDR1 is KGHSH and CDR2 LQKENI. There are 18 residues in the CDR3. The V end was cut by 2 bases, the J end by 1 base, with 17 bases between. The CDR3 loop reads CASSPVTQGTRTNEKLFF. In DNA, the CDR3 is TGTGCCAGCTCACCAGTGACGCAGGGGACCAGAACTAATGAAAAACTGTTTTTT.

The V and J genes are TRBV4-1 and TRBJ1-5; D call uncertain. The length of the CDR3 is 13 residues. V was cut by 4 bases and J by 10 bases, with 14 bases left in between. Germline CDR1 and CDR2: MGHRA and YSYEKL. CDR3 amino acids: CASSLSTRHPQHF. The DNA of the CDR3 is TGCGCCAGCAGCCTCTCGACACGCCATCCCCAGCATTTT.

This clone was observed once. V gene TRBV9 combines with J gene TRBJ2-3; 12 bases fit TRBD2. Germline V gene sequence: CDR1 SGDLS, CDR2 YYNGEE. J lost 4 bases, V lost 3 bases, and 6 bases had no gene match. This CDR3 is built from 16 residues. The CDR3 DNA sequence: TGTGCCAGCAGCGGCCCTAGCGGGAGGGGGTCAGATACGCAGTATTTT. It translates to CASSGPSGRGSDTQYF.

This clone was counted only a few times. V usage is TRBV9 and J usage is TRBJ1-6; 8 bases align to TRBD1. The J segment lost 13 bases and the V segment lost 2 bases, leaving 14 bases of the junction unmatched. CDR1 is SGDLS and CDR2 is YYNGEE in the germline V gene. This CDR3 comprises 16 residues. The chain's CDR3 is CASSVSGTGHSGPLHF. CDR3 sequence (DNA): TGTGCCAGCAGCGTCTCCGGGACAGGACATTCAGGGCCCCTCCACTTT.

As to this clone: A far larger clone is a single base away, which makes a read error likely. Additional DNA sequences in this sample encode the identical CDR3. The V call is TRBV9, the J call TRBJ2-2; 10 bases fit TRBD2. CDR3 length equals 18 residues. Germline values: CDR1 SGDLS, CDR2 YYNGEE. V lost 2 bases to trimming and J lost 3 bases; unmatched junction nucleotides: 10. The CDR3 DNA reads as TGTGCCAGCAGCGTCGCCTCCAGCGGGAGGGTGGACACCGGGGAGCTGTTTTTT. This gives the protein CASSVASSGRVDTGELFF.

The chain carries TRBV9 and TRBJ1-1; D might be TRBD1 (6 bases). Germline CDR1 is SGDLS and CDR2 is YYNGEE. The CDR3 runs to 14 residues. Trimming shortened V by 0 bases and J by 5 bases, and 11 bases separated the two germline ends. CDR3 amino acids: CASSVDQGQTEAFF. The CDR3 region has the DNA TGTGCCAGCAGCGTAGACCAGGGGCAAACTGAAGCTTTCTTT.

The chain joins TRBV9 to TRBJ2-7; 11 nucleotides match TRBD2. Germline values: CDR1 SGDLS, CDR2 YYNGEE. V lost 4 bases and J lost 7; bases outside the gene matches: 22. The CDR3 has 19 residues. The CDR3 sequence is CASSLGADFLPGLADEQYV. In DNA, the CDR3 is TGTGCCAGCAGCCTTGGGGCAGACTTTCTTCCGGGACTAGCGGATGAGCAGTACGTC.

The chain links TRBV27 to TRBJ2-2; TRBD1 matches 11 bases. Per the germline V gene, CDR1 is MNHEY and CDR2 is SMNVEV (reference sequence). V gave up 6 bases and J gave up 5 bases; unmatched junction bases: 8. This CDR3 is built from 16 residues. The CDR3 loop is CASSFSGTGGTGELFF. CDR3 nucleotide sequence: TGTGCCAGCAGCTTCTCCGGGACAGGGGGGACCGGGGAGCTGTTTTTT.